This TCR beta chain derives from a study of control samples from healthy donors and cancer patients. Repertoires were generated with immunoSEQ multiplex PCR, while TCRdb's copy carries only in-frame clones and drops some. The sample has under 450,000 clones, approximately 90% seen once; the top ten hold roughly 6.4%. The receptor was isolated from a man between 35 and 55 years old with head and neck cancer. Sequencing was performed on PBMCs.

CDR3 sequence: CASSEAGAYNEQFF. CDR3 in DNA: TGTGCCAGCAGTGAAGCTGGGGCCTACAATGAGCAGTTCTTC. This sequence joins TRBV25-1 and TRBJ2-1; D call uncertain. Germline V gene data show CDR1 as MGHDK and CDR2 as SYGVNS. CDR3 length equals 14 residues. The V end lost 2 bases, the J end lost 2 bases, and 7 bases lay between the germline ends.